This is a list of T cell receptor beta chains from one sample in a study of shared clonotypes between healthy human individuals. Sequenced by immunoSEQ multiplex PCR; TCRdb stores in-frame clones only, minus some. Here the sample spans 2 million or so clones, 90% to 95% being singletons. The sample consisted of naive CD4+ T cells sorted from blood. The receptor source for this set is a man aged 18 to 35 in good health. The CDR3 runs from the conserved cysteine through the conserved F or W. The order of the fields is clone size, V gene, J gene, D gene, CDR3 protein, CDR3 DNA. A D gene is named only where the DNA matches it firmly. Size values are once, few and many counts, or a class for expanded clones, and some rows have none.

size: .; V: TRBV11-3; J: TRBJ1-3; D: .; CDR3: CASSPGHSSSGNTIYF; DNA: TGTGCCAGCAGCCCCGGACATTCGAGCTCTGGAAACACCATATATTTT
size: .; V: TRBV9; J: TRBJ2-3; D: TRBD2; CDR3: CASRRGTSDSTDTQYF; DNA: TGTGCCAGCAGGAGAGGGACTAGCGATAGCACAGATACGCAGTATTTT
size: .; V: TRBV5-4; J: TRBJ2-2; D: TRBD2; CDR3: CASSLDSGRNTGELFF; DNA: TGTGCCAGCAGCTTGGACAGCGGGAGGAACACCGGGGAGCTGTTTTTT
size: .; V: TRBV5-1; J: TRBJ2-4; D: TRBD1; CDR3: CASRPTGGGKNIQYF; DNA: TGCGCCAGCAGACCGACAGGGGGCGGCAAAAACATTCAGTACTTC
size: .; V: TRBV7-9; J: TRBJ1-5; D: .; CDR3: CASSGDSQFKHF; DNA: TGTGCCAGCAGCGGTGACAGCCAGTTTAAGCATTTT
size: .; V: TRBV5-6; J: TRBJ2-3; D: TRBD2; CDR3: CASSYSGRALTDTQYF; DNA: TGTGCCAGCAGTTATAGCGGGAGGGCCTTGACAGATACGCAGTATTTT
size: many; V: TRBV18; J: TRBJ1-1; D: .; CDR3: CASSPGPKKEAFF; DNA: TGTGCCAGCTCACCGGGGCCAAAAAAGGAAGCTTTCTTT
size: .; V: TRBV4-1; J: TRBJ2-1; D: .; CDR3: CASSPNYNEQFF; DNA: TGCGCCAGCAGCCCTAACTACAATGAGCAGTTCTTC
size: once; V: TRBV5-1; J: TRBJ2-5; D: .; CDR3: CASSLAGFGETQYF; DNA: TGCGCCAGCAGCTTGGCCGGGTTCGGGGAGACCCAGTACTTC
size: .; V: TRBV4-1; J: TRBJ1-5; D: .; CDR3: CASSQGSVDRGNQPQHF; DNA: TGCGCCAGCAGCCAGGGGAGCGTGGACAGAGGCAATCAGCCCCAGCATTTT
size: .; V: TRBV28; J: TRBJ1-1; D: TRBD1; CDR3: CASRGTGKEAFF; DNA: TGTGCCAGCAGGGGGACAGGGAAGGAAGCTTTCTTT
size: .; V: TRBV6-1; J: TRBJ1-2; D: .; CDR3: CASSDGGGGNYGYTF; DNA: TGTGCCAGCAGTGATGGAGGAGGGGGGAACTATGGCTACACCTTC
size: once; V: TRBV6-5; J: TRBJ2-6; D: .; CDR3: CASRRSGANVLTF; DNA: TGTGCCAGCCGTCGCTCTGGGGCCAACGTCCTGACTTTC
size: .; V: TRBV5-1; J: TRBJ2-7; D: TRBD1; CDR3: CASSLGGTGVYEQYF; DNA: TGCGCCAGCAGCTTGGGAGGGACAGGGGTCTACGAGCAGTACTTC
size: few; V: TRBV5-1; J: TRBJ1-5; D: .; CDR3: CASSPQGGLGQPQHF; DNA: TGCGCCAGCAGCCCCCAAGGAGGGTTGGGTCAGCCCCAGCATTTT
size: .; V: TRBV2; J: TRBJ2-5; D: .; CDR3: CASSGQMQETQYF; DNA: TGTGCCAGCAGCGGACAGATGCAAGAGACCCAGTACTTC
size: .; V: TRBV4-3; J: TRBJ1-5; D: .; CDR3: CASSQDLVGASNQPQHF; DNA: TGCGCCAGCAGCCAAGATCTTGTAGGGGCGAGCAATCAGCCCCAGCATTTT
size: .; V: TRBV30; J: TRBJ2-1; D: .; CDR3: CAFSPDFSSYNEQFF; DNA: TGTGCCTTTAGCCCGGACTTTAGCTCCTACAATGAGCAGTTCTTC
size: .; V: TRBV11-2; J: TRBJ2-2; D: .; CDR3: CASNANTGELFF; DNA: TGTGCCAGCAACGCGAACACCGGGGAGCTGTTTTTT
size: .; V: TRBV5-4; J: TRBJ2-2; D: .; CDR3: CASSLTGSNTGELFF; DNA: TGTGCCAGCAGCTTGACAGGGTCGAACACCGGGGAGCTGTTTTTT
size: .; V: TRBV30; J: TRBJ1-2; D: .; CDR3: CAWSGTYGYTF; DNA: TGTGCCTGGAGTGGAACTTATGGCTACACCTTC
size: .; V: TRBV6-1; J: TRBJ2-7; D: TRBD2; CDR3: CASIGGGSVWEQYF; DNA: TGTGCCAGCATCGGCGGGGGTTCTGTTTGGGAGCAGTACTTC
size: .; V: TRBV5-4; J: TRBJ2-5; D: .; CDR3: CASNPQGGETQYF; DNA: TGTGCCAGCAACCCACAGGGAGGAGAGACCCAGTACTTC
size: .; V: TRBV6-1; J: TRBJ2-1; D: TRBD2; CDR3: CASSEWRLAGRNEQFF; DNA: TGTGCCAGCAGTGAATGGAGACTAGCGGGACGGAATGAGCAGTTCTTC
size: .; V: TRBV5-1; J: TRBJ2-2; D: .; CDR3: CASSGWNTGELFF; DNA: TGCGCCAGCAGCGGTTGGAACACCGGGGAGCTGTTTTTT
size: .; V: TRBV6-1; J: TRBJ1-1; D: TRBD1; CDR3: CASSELLAGDRVNTEAFF; DNA: TGTGCCAGCAGTGAACTTCTGGCTGGAGACAGGGTGAACACTGAAGCTTTCTTT
size: .; V: TRBV20-1; J: TRBJ2-3; D: .; CDR3: CSAPWRDTQYF; DNA: TGCAGTGCTCCCTGGAGGGATACGCAGTATTTT
size: few; V: TRBV30; J: TRBJ1-1; D: .; CDR3: CAWSGQANTEAFF; DNA: TGTGCCTGGAGTGGACAGGCGAACACTGAAGCTTTCTTT
size: .; V: TRBV6-5; J: TRBJ1-1; D: .; CDR3: CASSYTGMNTEAFF; DNA: TGTGCCAGCAGTTACACTGGGATGAACACTGAAGCTTTCTTT
size: few; V: TRBV7-2; J: TRBJ2-7; D: .; CDR3: CASGLLHTSYEQYF; DNA: TGTGCCAGCGGGTTGCTCCACACATCCTACGAGCAGTACTTC
size: .; V: TRBV2; J: TRBJ2-5; D: .; CDR3: CASGIDRAQETQYF; DNA: TGTGCCAGCGGAATAGACAGAGCCCAAGAGACCCAGTACTTC
size: .; V: TRBV5-4; J: TRBJ2-3; D: .; CDR3: CASSSHATSDTQYF; DNA: TGTGCCAGCAGCTCCCACGCGACGTCGGATACGCAGTATTTT
size: .; V: TRBV7-9; J: TRBJ1-1; D: .; CDR3: CASSLIGPIPNTEAFF; DNA: TGTGCCAGCAGTCTGATCGGGCCCATACCGAACACTGAAGCTTTCTTT
size: few; V: TRBV7-2; J: TRBJ2-3; D: .; CDR3: CASSATGTDTQYF; DNA: TGTGCCAGCAGCGCCACAGGGACAGATACGCAGTATTTT
size: .; V: TRBV9; J: TRBJ2-2; D: .; CDR3: CASSGWGELFF; DNA: TGTGCCAGCAGTGGATGGGGGGAGCTGTTTTTT
size: .; V: TRBV18; J: TRBJ2-2; D: .; CDR3: CASSPTVQGLNTGELFF; DNA: TGTGCCAGCTCACCAACGGTACAGGGCCTCAACACCGGGGAGCTGTTTTTT
size: .; V: TRBV6-5; J: TRBJ2-3; D: .; CDR3: CASSYRDTDTQYF; DNA: TGTGCCAGCAGTTACAGGGACACAGATACGCAGTATTTT
size: once; V: TRBV6-1; J: TRBJ1-1; D: TRBD1; CDR3: CASSERVTGDTHRAFF; DNA: TGTGCCAGCAGTGAAAGAGTTACAGGGGACACGCACAGAGCTTTCTTT
size: .; V: TRBV18; J: TRBJ2-2; D: TRBD1; CDR3: CASSPQGAMSTGELFF; DNA: TGTGCCAGCTCACCACAGGGGGCTATGAGCACCGGGGAGCTGTTTTTT
size: .; V: TRBV29-1; J: TRBJ1-2; D: .; CDR3: CSVWQTQANYGYTF; DNA: TGCAGCGTTTGGCAGACCCAAGCTAACTATGGCTACACCTTC
size: .; V: TRBV11-2; J: TRBJ2-7; D: .; CDR3: CASSPGAQSWEQYF; DNA: TGTGCCAGCAGCCCAGGGGCGCAGAGCTGGGAGCAGTACTTC
size: once; V: TRBV28; J: TRBJ1-2; D: TRBD1; CDR3: CASSLQRGGEGYTF; DNA: TGTGCCAGCAGCCTCCAACGAGGGGGCGAGGGCTACACCTTC